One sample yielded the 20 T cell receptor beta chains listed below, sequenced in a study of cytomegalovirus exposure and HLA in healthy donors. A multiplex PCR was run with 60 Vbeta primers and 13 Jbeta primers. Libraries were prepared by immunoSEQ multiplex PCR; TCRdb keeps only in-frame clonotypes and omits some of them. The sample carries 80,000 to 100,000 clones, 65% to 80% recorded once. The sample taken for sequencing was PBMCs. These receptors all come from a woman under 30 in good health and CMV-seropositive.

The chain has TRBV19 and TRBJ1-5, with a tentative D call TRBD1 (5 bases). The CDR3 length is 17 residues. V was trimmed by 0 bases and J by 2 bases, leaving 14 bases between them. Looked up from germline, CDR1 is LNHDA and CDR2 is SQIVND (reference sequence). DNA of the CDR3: TGTGCCAGTAGTATAGAGGATCGGCAGGGCGGCAATCAGCCCCAGCATTTT. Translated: CASSIEDRQGGNQPQHF.

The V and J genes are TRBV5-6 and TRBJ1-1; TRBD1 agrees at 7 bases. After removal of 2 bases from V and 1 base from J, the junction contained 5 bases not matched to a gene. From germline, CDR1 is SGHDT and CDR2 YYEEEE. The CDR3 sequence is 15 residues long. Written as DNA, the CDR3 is TGTGCCAGCAGCTTCCCCGGGACAGCGAACACTGAAGCTTTCTTT. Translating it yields CASSFPGTANTEAFF. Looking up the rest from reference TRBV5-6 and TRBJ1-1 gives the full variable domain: DAGVTQSPTHLIKTRGQQVTLRCSPKSGHDTVSWYQQALGQGPQFIFQYYEEEERQRGNFPDRFSGHQFPNYSSELNVNALLLGDSALYLCASSFPGTANTEAFFGQGTRLTVV.

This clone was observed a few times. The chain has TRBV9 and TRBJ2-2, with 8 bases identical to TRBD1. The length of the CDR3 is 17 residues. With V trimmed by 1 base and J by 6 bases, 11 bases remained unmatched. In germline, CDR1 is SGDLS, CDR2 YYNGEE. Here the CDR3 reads CASSVRPPGGAAGELFF. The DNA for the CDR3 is TGTGCCAGCAGCGTACGGCCTCCAGGGGGCGCGGCCGGGGAGCTGTTTTTT. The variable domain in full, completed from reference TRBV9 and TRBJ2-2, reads DSGVTQTPKHLITATGQRVTLRCSPRSGDLSVYWYQQSLDQGLQFLIQYYNGEERAKGNILERFSAQQFPDLHSELNLSSLELGDSALYFCASSVRPPGGAAGELFFGEGSRLTVL.

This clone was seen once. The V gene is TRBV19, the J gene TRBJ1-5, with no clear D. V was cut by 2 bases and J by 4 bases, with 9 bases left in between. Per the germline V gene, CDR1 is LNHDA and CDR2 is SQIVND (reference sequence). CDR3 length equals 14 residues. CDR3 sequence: CASSIFRGNQPQHF. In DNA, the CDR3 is TGTGCCAGTAGTATATTCCGGGGAAATCAGCCCCAGCATTTT.

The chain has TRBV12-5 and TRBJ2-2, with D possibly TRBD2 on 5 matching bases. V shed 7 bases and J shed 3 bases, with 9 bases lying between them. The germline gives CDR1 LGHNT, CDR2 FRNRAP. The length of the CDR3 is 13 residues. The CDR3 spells CASAREYTGELFF. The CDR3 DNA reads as TGTGCTAGTGCCCGGGAATACACCGGGGAGCTGTTTTTT.

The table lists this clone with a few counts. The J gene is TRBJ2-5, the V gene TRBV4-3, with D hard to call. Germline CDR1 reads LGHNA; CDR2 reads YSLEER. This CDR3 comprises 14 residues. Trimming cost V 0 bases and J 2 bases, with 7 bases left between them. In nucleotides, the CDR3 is TGCGCCAGCAGCCAAGATAACTATCAAGAGACCCAGTACTTC. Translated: CASSQDNYQETQYF.

CDR3 in amino acids: CASSTQIQETQYF. DNA for the CDR3: TGTGCCAGCAGCACCCAGATACAAGAGACCCAGTACTTC. This chain links TRBV7-2 with TRBJ2-5; no firm D call. The V gene lost 5 bases and the J gene lost 2 bases, with 9 bases spanning the gap. The CDR3 totals 13 residues. Germline-derived CDR1 and CDR2 are SGHTA and FQGNSA.

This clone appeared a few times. CDR3 amino acids: CASRMTGTYGYTF. The DNA for the CDR3 is TGTGCCAGCAGGATGACGGGTACCTATGGCTACACCTTC. The chain uses TRBV28 and TRBJ1-2, with D unclear. Trimming shortened V by 6 bases and J by 4 bases, and 12 bases separated the two germline ends. Per the germline V gene, CDR1 is MDHEN and CDR2 is SYDVKM. The CDR3 is 13 residues long.

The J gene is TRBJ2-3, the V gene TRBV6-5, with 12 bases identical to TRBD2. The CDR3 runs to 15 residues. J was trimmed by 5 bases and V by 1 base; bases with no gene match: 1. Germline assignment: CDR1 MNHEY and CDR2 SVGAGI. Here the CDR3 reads CASSYLTSGGDTQYF. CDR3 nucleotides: TGTGCCAGCAGTTACTTGACTAGCGGGGGAGATACGCAGTATTTT.

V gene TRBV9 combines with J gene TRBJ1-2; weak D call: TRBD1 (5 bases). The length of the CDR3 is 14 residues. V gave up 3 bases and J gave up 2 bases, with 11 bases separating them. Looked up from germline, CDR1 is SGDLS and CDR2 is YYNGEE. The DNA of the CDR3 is TGTGCCAGCAGCGGTCGCGGGGGGAACTATGGCTACACCTTC. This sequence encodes CASSGRGGNYGYTF.

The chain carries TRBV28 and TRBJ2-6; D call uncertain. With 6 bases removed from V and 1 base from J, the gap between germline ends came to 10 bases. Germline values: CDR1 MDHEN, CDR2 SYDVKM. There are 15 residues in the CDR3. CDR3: CASRPAGSGANVLTF. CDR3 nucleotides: TGTGCCAGCAGACCCGCAGGTTCTGGGGCCAACGTCCTGACTTTC.

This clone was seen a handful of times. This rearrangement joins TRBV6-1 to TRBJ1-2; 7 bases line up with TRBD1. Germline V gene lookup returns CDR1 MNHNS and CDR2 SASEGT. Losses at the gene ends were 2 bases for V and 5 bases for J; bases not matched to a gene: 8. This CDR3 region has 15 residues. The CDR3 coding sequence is TGTGCCAGCAGTGAACTTGACAGGGACGCGTATGGCTACACCTTC. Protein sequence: CASSELDRDAYGYTF.

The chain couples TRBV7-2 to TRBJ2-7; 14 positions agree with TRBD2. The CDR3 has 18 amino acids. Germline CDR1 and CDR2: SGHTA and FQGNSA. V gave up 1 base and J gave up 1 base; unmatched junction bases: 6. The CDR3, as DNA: TGTGCCAGCAGCTTAGGACTCGGGACTAGCGGGGGATCCTACGAGCAGTACTTC. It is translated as CASSLGLGTSGGSYEQYF.

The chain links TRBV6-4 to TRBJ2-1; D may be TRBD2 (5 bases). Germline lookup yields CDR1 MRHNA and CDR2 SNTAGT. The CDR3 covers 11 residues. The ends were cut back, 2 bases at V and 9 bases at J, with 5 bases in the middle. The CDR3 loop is CASSDSGEQFF. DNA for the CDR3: TGTGCCAGCAGTGACAGCGGTGAGCAGTTCTTC.

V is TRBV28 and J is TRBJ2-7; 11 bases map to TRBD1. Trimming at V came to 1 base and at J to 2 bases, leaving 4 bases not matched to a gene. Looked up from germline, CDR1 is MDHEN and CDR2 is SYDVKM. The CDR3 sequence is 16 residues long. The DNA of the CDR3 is TGTGCCAGCAGTTTATATGGACAGGGGGCTACCTACGAGCAGTACTTC. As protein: CASSLYGQGATYEQYF. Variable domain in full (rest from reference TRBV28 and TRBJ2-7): DVKVTQSSRYLVKRTGEKVFLECVQDMDHENMFWYRQDPGLGLRLIYFSYDVKMKEKGDIPEGYSVSREKKERFSLILESASTNQTSMYLCASSLYGQGATYEQYFGPGTRLTVT.

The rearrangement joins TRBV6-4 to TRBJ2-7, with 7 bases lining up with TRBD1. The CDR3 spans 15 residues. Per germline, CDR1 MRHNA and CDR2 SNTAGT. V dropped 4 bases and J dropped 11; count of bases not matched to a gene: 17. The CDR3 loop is CASSAPGQTSDTKYF. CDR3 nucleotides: TGTGCCAGCAGTGCCCCGGGACAGACATCTGATACTAAGTACTTC.

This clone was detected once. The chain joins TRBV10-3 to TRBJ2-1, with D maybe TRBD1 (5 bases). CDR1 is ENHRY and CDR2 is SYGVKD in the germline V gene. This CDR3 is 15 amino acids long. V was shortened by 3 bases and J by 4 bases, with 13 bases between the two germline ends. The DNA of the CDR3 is TGTGCCATCAGTGACGTAGGGGCAGCATACAATGAGCAGTTCTTC. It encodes CAISDVGAAYNEQFF.

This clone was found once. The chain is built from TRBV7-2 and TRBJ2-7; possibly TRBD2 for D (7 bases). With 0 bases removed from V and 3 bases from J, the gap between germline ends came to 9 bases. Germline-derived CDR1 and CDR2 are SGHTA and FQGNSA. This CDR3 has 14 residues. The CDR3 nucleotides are TGTGCCAGCAGCTTAGCGGGGGGGCTCTACGAGCAGTACTTC. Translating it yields CASSLAGGLYEQYF.

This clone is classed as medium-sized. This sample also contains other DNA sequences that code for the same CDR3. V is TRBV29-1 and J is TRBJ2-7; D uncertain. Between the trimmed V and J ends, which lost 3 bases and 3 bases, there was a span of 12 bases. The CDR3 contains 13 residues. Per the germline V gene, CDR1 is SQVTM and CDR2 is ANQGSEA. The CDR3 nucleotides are TGCAGCGTTGAGAGACTGGATCGCTACGAGCAGTACTTC. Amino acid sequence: CSVERLDRYEQYF.

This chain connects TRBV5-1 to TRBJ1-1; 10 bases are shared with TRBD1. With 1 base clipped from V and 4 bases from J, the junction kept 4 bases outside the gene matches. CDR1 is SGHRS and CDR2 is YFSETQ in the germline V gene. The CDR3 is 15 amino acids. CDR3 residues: CASSLQGQGGTEAFF. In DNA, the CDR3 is TGCGCCAGCAGCTTGCAAGGACAGGGGGGCACTGAAGCTTTCTTT.